The clone carrying this T cell receptor beta chain was observed once. This specimen comes from a study of blood T cell repertoires in COVID-19. V gave up 6 bases and J gave up 4 bases; unmatched junction bases: 12. The germline CDR1 and CDR2 sequences are SQVTM and ANQGSEA. The CDR3 totals 15 residues. Profiling relied on immunoSEQ multiplex PCR, and the TCRdb table lists in-frame clones only, not all of them. The sample lists about 260,000 clones, more than 85% seen once, with approximately 4% in the top ten. The sample taken for sequencing was peripheral blood. This sequence was found in a man aged 18-30 years with active or convalescent COVID-19. The chain links TRBV29-1 to TRBJ2-3; 8 bases line up with TRBD1. This chain's CDR3 is CSVATTGEKADTQYF. The CDR3 coding sequence is TGCAGCGTAGCAACGACAGGGGAAAAAGCAGATACGCAGTATTTT.